This T cell receptor (beta chain) is from a study of Tregs in tolerant kidney transplant recipients. As for this clone: Its antigen remains unidentified.

Study-wide results and caveats: Biological reproducibility was not directly addressed in this study. Activated donor B cell expansion appeared to reveal the most relevant donor-specific TCRbeta repertoire.

Profiled with immunoSEQ multiplex PCR; TCRdb holds only in-frame clones, not every one. Here the sample spans thousands of clones, approximately 30% being singletons. CDR3 length equals 14 residues. Looked up from germline, CDR1 is LGHNT and CDR2 is FRNRAP. V trimming: 4 bases; J trimming: 0 bases; junction bases outside the gene matches: 0. CFSE-labeled recipient PBMCs were cultured more than five days with irradiated graft donor PBMCs, then FACS-sorted. The chain employs TRBV12-5 and TRBJ2-1; the match to TRBD1 covers 7 bases. Sequences were derived from CD8+ T cells from blood cultured with allogeneic cells, sampled before the transplant. This receptor was identified in a human patient who received a combined kidney and bone marrow transplant. CDR3 bases: TGTGCTAGTGGTTGGGACAGCTCCTACAATGAGCAGTTCTTC. As protein: CASGWDSSYNEQFF.